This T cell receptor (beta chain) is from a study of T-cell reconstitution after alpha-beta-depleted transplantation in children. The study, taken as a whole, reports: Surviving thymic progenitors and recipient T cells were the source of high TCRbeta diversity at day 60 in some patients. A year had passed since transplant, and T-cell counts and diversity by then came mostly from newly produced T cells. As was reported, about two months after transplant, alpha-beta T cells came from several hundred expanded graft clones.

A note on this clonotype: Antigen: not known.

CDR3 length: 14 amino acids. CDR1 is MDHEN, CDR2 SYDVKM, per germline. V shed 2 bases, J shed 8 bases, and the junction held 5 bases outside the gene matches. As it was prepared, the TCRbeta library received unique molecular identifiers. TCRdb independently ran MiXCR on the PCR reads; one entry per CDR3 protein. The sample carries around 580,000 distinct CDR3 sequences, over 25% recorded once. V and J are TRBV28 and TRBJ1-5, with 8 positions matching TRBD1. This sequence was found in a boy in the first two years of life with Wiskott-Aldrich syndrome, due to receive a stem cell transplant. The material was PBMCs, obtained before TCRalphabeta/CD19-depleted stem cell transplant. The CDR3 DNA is TGTGCCAGCAGTTTACAGGGGGCCCCGGAGCCCCAGCATTTT. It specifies CASSLQGAPEPQHF.